The entry below describes one TCR beta chain. The data belong to a study of blood T cell repertoires in COVID-19. Study-level information: The United States, Italy and Spain supplied acute and convalescent COVID-19 samples. PBMCs, B-cell-depleted T cells, or T cells were the source of the cDNA or gDNA that made up the material.

Authors' data handling: It was from reference gene primer amplification that nucleated cell counts were estimated. TCRdb's table, derived via immunoSEQ multiplex PCR, lists solely in-frame clones and lacks some. The DNA was the basis for D and trimming; V, J and clone size are from that table. This table has over 75,000 clones, about 88% appearing once. Sequencing input: peripheral blood. The sequence came from a woman older than 75 with acute or convalescent COVID-19.

The CDR3 protein is CSVGDRGGNTIYF. In DNA, the CDR3 is TGCAGCGTCGGGGACAGGGGTGGAAACACCATATATTTT. This chain links TRBV29-1 with TRBJ1-3; 10 bases map to TRBD1. The germline V gene encodes CDR1 SQVTM and CDR2 ANQGSEA. Trimming removed 6 bases from V and 3 bases from J; junction bases left unmatched: 2. This CDR3 region has 13 residues.